This is a list of T cell receptor beta chains from one sample in a study of T cells after yellow fever vaccination. TCRdb reanalysed the 5' RACE reads using MiXCR and keeps one entry per CDR3 protein. The sample consists of a few hundred thousand distinct CDR3 sequences, over 15% of them appearing once. The sample consisted of PBMCs, taken 15 days after the yellow fever booster vaccination. The receptors come from a young man who received the YFV17D yellow fever vaccine. The CDR3 runs from the conserved cysteine through the conserved F or W. A D gene is named only where the DNA matches it firmly. Clone size is shown for a subset of rows, as once, few, many or a class of expanded clone.

length	J	D	size	V	CDR3	DNA
16	TRBJ1-5	NA	NA	TRBV6-2/TRBV6-3	CASSYSRTDQRQPQHF	TGTGCCAGCAGTTACTCCCGGACAGATCAGAGGCAGCCCCAGCATTTT
15	TRBJ2-1	NA	NA	TRBV30	CAWAFPGSSYNEQFF	TGTGCCTGGGCCTTCCCCGGGAGTTCCTACAATGAGCAGTTCTTC
15	TRBJ1-3	TRBD1	NA	TRBV7-2	CASSLALTGGDTIYF	TGTGCCAGCAGCTTAGCGCTGACAGGGGGAGACACCATATATTTT
15	TRBJ2-7	TRBD1	NA	TRBV4-3	CASSQEWTGRREQYF	TGCGCCAGCAGCCAAGAGTGGACAGGGCGACGCGAGCAGTACTTC
15	TRBJ2-7	TRBD2	few	TRBV5-1	CASSFQLAGDYEQYF	TGCGCCAGCAGCTTCCAACTAGCGGGAGACTACGAGCAGTACTTC
15	TRBJ2-1	TRBD2	NA	TRBV19	CASSIGGGSYNEQFF	TGTGCCAGTAGTATTGGCGGGGGCTCCTACAATGAGCAGTTCTTC
14	TRBJ1-1	NA	few	TRBV29-1	CSVHSGHQNTEAFF	TGCAGCGTTCACTCCGGGCACCAGAACACTGAAGCTTTCTTT
13	TRBJ2-4	TRBD1	NA	TRBV20-1	CSASRGLGNIQYF	TGCAGTGCTAGCAGGGGGCTCGGAAACATTCAGTACTTC
13	TRBJ1-5	TRBD1	few	TRBV12-3/TRBV12-4	CASSGQGNQPQHF	TGTGCCAGCAGTGGACAGGGGAATCAGCCCCAGCATTTT
12	TRBJ2-5	NA	few	TRBV15	CATSREDKTQYF	TGTGCCACCAGCAGAGAGGACAAGACCCAGTACTTC
15	TRBJ2-7	NA	NA	TRBV5-1	CASSLGGGMTYEQYF	TGCGCCAGCAGCTTGGGCGGGGGCATGACCTACGAGCAGTACTTC
15	TRBJ2-1	TRBD2	NA	TRBV20-1	CSASKAGAIYNEQFF	TGCAGTGCGTCAAAAGCGGGAGCCATCTACAATGAGCAGTTCTTC